The T cell receptor beta chain under discussion was sequenced for a study of blood T cell repertoires in COVID-19. Whole-study context: The United States, Italy and Spain provided the acute and convalescent COVID-19 samples. Sources were T cells, B-cell-depleted T cells, or PBMCs; the material itself was cDNA or gDNA.

Authors' processing steps: Reference gene primer amplification yielded estimated nucleated cell counts. Assay: immunoSEQ multiplex PCR; the TCRdb copy retains only in-frame clones and omits some. That table furnishes V, J and clone size, whereas the DNA furnished D and trimming. The data show around 160,000 clones, with 81% seen just once and 8% to 9% held by the top ten. CDR1 and CDR2 from the germline V gene are KGHDR and SFDVKD. The CDR3 loop spans 13 amino acids. V lost 9 bases, J lost 0 bases, and 7 bases lay in between. The chain combines TRBV24-1 with TRBJ2-2; weak D call: TRBD1 (5 bases). What was sequenced was peripheral blood. The source of this sequence is a human donor with acute or convalescent COVID-19. The donor label of this sample is uncertain. The CDR3 DNA follows: TGTGCCACCCAGGACACGAACACCGGGGAGCTGTTTTTT. It is translated as CATQDTNTGELFF.